This TCR beta chain was identified in a study of CD8 T cells in Susac syndrome. With random hexamers, reverse transcription was performed on roughly 0.45 to 1 ug of RNA. TCRdb passed the immunoSEQ multiplex PCR reads through MiXCR, listing each CDR3 protein once. The table lists 200,000 or so distinct CDR3 sequences, roughly 95% of them singletons. The CDR3 consists of 11 residues. The V gene's germline CDR1 is GTSNPN and CDR2 SVGIG (reference sequence). Trimming took 1 base from V and 4 from J, leaving 4 bases between them. The chain employs TRBV30 and TRBJ2-5, with D unclear. The receptor was isolated from a human donor with multiple sclerosis. Material: CD4+ T cells from PBMCs. The CDR3 spells CAWSARETQYF. The CDR3 region has the DNA TGTGCCTGGAGTGCGCGAGAGACCCAGTACTTC. The full variable domain, rest sourced from reference TRBV30 and TRBJ2-5, is SQTIHQWPATLVQPVGSPLSLECTVEGTSNPNLYWYRQAAGRGLQLLFYSVGIGQISSEVPQNLSASRPQDRQFILSSKKLLLSDSGFYLCAWSARETQYFGPGTRLLVL.